One and the same sample provided the 7 T cell receptor beta chains below, sequenced in a study of somatic mutations in cytotoxic T cells in rheumatoid arthritis. Libraries were prepared by immunoSEQ multiplex PCR; TCRdb keeps only in-frame clonotypes and omits some of them. Among just under 7,000 clones listed, about 81% were seen once. The sequencing sample was made of CD8+ T cells sorted from blood. These receptors were taken from an adult with rheumatoid arthritis.

The chain recombines TRBV10-1 with TRBJ2-5; 9 bases map to TRBD2. Looked up from germline, CDR1 is WNHNN and CDR2 is SYGVQD (reference sequence). This CDR3 region has 15 residues. The V and J ends lost 4 bases and 2 bases, in that order; junction bases with no gene match: 5. In DNA, the CDR3 is TGCGCCAGCAGTGGGGGTAGCGGGGGTCAAGAGACCCAGTACTTC. Translated: CASSGGSGGQETQYF.

The V gene is TRBV5-4, the J gene TRBJ2-1; TRBD2 might be the D (7 bases). There are 15 residues in the CDR3. The ends were cut back, 4 bases at V and 5 bases at J, with 16 bases in the middle. The V gene's germline CDR1 is SGHNT and CDR2 YYREEE (reference sequence). The CDR3 loop reads CASSRGGVVNNEQFF. The CDR3 DNA is TGTGCCAGCAGCAGGGGGGGAGTAGTAAACAATGAGCAGTTCTTC.

This clone occurred a few times. The chain is built from TRBV29-1 and TRBJ2-1; D call uncertain. With 6 bases removed from V and 3 bases from J, the gap between germline ends came to 3 bases. This CDR3 contains 10 residues. CDR1 and CDR2 (germline): SQVTM, ANQGSEA. CDR3 loop: CSVDYNEQFF. CDR3 nucleotide sequence: TGCAGCGTGGACTACAATGAGCAGTTCTTC.

This chain links TRBV7-9 with TRBJ2-5, with TRBD2 matching 7 bases. This CDR3 comprises 13 residues. Germline assignment: CDR1 SEHNR and CDR2 FQNEAQ (reference sequence). The J segment lost 2 bases and the V segment lost 7 bases, leaving 4 bases of the junction unmatched. The CDR3, as DNA: TGTGCCAGCATCCCTAGCGGACAAGAGACCCAGTACTTC. Encoded protein: CASIPSGQETQYF.

This clone was counted between two and nine times. The chain has TRBV5-1 and TRBJ2-2; D not certain. The V and J ends lost 0 bases and 7 bases respectively, with 4 bases between them. The CDR3 has 12 residues. Germline V gene lookup returns CDR1 SGHRS and CDR2 YFSETQ. The chain's CDR3 is CASSLAGGELFF. CDR3 coding DNA: TGCGCCAGCAGCTTGGCCGGCGGGGAGCTGTTTTTT.

The J gene is TRBJ2-1, the V gene TRBV5-1; 9 bases fit TRBD1. The CDR3 length is 15 residues. Per germline, CDR1 SGHRS and CDR2 YFSETQ. The V and J ends lost 0 bases and 5 bases, in that order; junction bases with no gene match: 3. The CDR3 spells CASSLGDREDNEQFF. The DNA of the CDR3 is TGCGCCAGCAGCTTGGGGGACAGGGAAGACAATGAGCAGTTCTTC.

The chain carries TRBV29-1 and TRBJ2-2, with TRBD2 identical over 8 bases. CDR3 length: 12 residues. The germline gives CDR1 SQVTM, CDR2 ANQGSEA. The CDR3 bases are TGCACCGGGGGGGAGAACACCGGGGAGCTGTTTTTT. Translated: CTGGENTGELFF.